Below, 5 T cell receptor beta chains from the same sample are listed, as sequenced in a study of human T cells and chemical hapten exposure (dated by TCRdb to about 2021). Library method: RACE. The sequencer was a NextSeq 500. The raw public data were reprocessed by TCRdb itself: fastp quality trimming at Q25, MiXCR clonotype calling, in-frame beta chains only. Every entry covers one CDR3 protein and lists the most common genes and DNA from its rows. The sample records 60,000 to 70,000 distinct CDR3 sequences, around 9.9% of which are singletons. The top ten clones comprise 4.5% to 5.5% of the sample. The time point label for this specimen denotes: pre-sensitization, week 0. In light of the paper, this sample's treatment or condition label describes: therapeutic diphenylcyclopropenone sensitization with weekly scalp DPC. Specimen: whole blood, collected in connection with sensitization to the hapten diphenylcyclopropenone (DPC). All receptors come from a woman aged 50 to 65 with alopecia areata. Some clones in this sample may be carry-over from other donors' samples.

This clonotype was counted a few times. The rearrangement joins TRBV18 to TRBJ1-5, with a possible D match to TRBD1 (5 bases). The CDR3 runs to 15 residues. The V and J ends lost 3 bases and 10 bases respectively, with 19 bases between them. CDR1 KGHSH and CDR2 LQKENI come from the germline V gene. Written as DNA, the CDR3 is TGTGCCAGCTCACCGTACTGGGACGGACAAGGCCCCCAGCATTTT. It yields the protein CASSPYWDGQGPQHF. The whole variable domain, filled in from reference TRBV18 and TRBJ1-5, reads NAGVMQNPRHLVRRRGQEARLRCSPMKGHSHVYWYRQLPEEGLKFMVYLQKENIIDESGMPKERFSAEFPKEGPSILRIQQVVRGDSAAYFCASSPYWDGQGPQHFGDGTRLSIL.

The chain recombines TRBV29-1 with TRBJ2-7, with D possibly matching TRBD1 (6 bases). This CDR3 contains 15 residues. Germline CDR1 SQVTM, CDR2 ANQGSEA. The V and J ends lost 6 bases and 0 bases respectively, with 18 bases between them. CDR3 nucleotide sequence: TGCAGCGTGGGGGCCGGCGGACTGGGCTCCTACGAGCAGTACTTC. Protein sequence: CSVGAGGLGSYEQYF.

The table lists this clonotype with a few counts. V and J are TRBV7-8 and TRBJ1-2, with 8 bases fitting TRBD1. Germline loops: CDR1 SGHVS, CDR2 FQNEAQ. Unmatched junction bases numbered 27, after V lost 4 bases and J lost 2 bases. The length of the CDR3 is 22 residues. DNA for the CDR3: TGTGCCAGCAGCTCCCTAGGGACAGGTGTTTTTGTACCACCAGACCAAAACTATGGCTACACCTTC. Encoded protein: CASSSLGTGVFVPPDQNYGYTF. Variable domain in full (rest from reference TRBV7-8 and TRBJ1-2): GAGVSQSPRYKVAKRGQDVALRCDPISGHVSLFWYQQALGQGPEFLTYFQNEAQLDKSGLPSDRFFAERPEGSVSTLKIQRTQQEDSAVYLCASSSLGTGVFVPPDQNYGYTFGSGTRLTVV.

This clonotype occurred a few times. The J gene is TRBJ2-1, the V gene TRBV4-1; TRBD2 matches at 12 bases. The trim removed 2 bases at V and 6 bases at J, leaving 5 bases unmatched. CDR1 and CDR2 (germline): MGHRA, YSYEKL. This CDR3 has 16 amino acids. Here the CDR3 reads CASSQRGLAGPNEQFF. In nucleotides, the CDR3 is TGCGCCAGCAGCCAACGTGGACTAGCGGGACCCAATGAGCAGTTCTTC.

This clonotype was detected only a few times. J is TRBJ1-3 and V is TRBV24-1; no clear D. Germline CDR1 is KGHDR and CDR2 is SFDVKD. The ends were cut back, 3 bases at V and 4 bases at J, with 3 bases in the middle. The CDR3 is 12 residues long. The CDR3: CATSDTGNTIYF. For the CDR3, the DNA is TGTGCCACCAGTGATACGGGAAACACCATATATTTT.